This note documents a single TCR beta chain sequence. The antigen remains undetermined. The entry originates in a study of OX40 agonist ivuxolimab in advanced cancers. Study at large: Three dose-escalation patients had partial responses: one with hepatocellular carcinoma and two with cutaneous melanoma.

Looked up from germline, CDR1 is SGHAT and CDR2 is FQNNGV. The CDR3 is 13 residues long. The germline V and J ends were trimmed by 0 bases and 8 bases, with 10 bases remaining between them. The study, taken as a whole, reports: Among patients with partial responses at 0.1-3.0 mg/kg, clonal expansion was among the lowest. CD4+ T cells averaged fewer expanded clones than CD8+ T cells.

Produced via immunoSEQ multiplex PCR; TCRdb's table is partial and in-frame only. The sample has 77,000 or so clones; over 70% are singletons. Material: CD4+ or CD8+ T cells sorted from blood, obtained in a trial of the OX40 agonist ivuxolimab. This chain uses TRBV11-2 with TRBJ1-1; D is unclear. The sequence was obtained from an adult with an advanced solid tumor such as melanoma, head and neck, liver or kidney cancer. The CDR3 nucleotides are TGTGCCAGCAGCTTAGAGGCGCCAAGAGAAGCTTTCTTT. Translation: CASSLEAPREAFF.